These 2 T cell receptor beta chains were all obtained from the same sample, sequenced in a study of T cells expressing NK-cell markers. Reprocessing the 5' RACE reads, TCRdb reports a single entry for every CDR3 protein and omits DNA. The sample table includes about 260,000 distinct CDR3 sequences. Sequencing used blood T cells: a sorted CD56 or NKG2C T cell subset, CD4+ or CD8+ T cells, or bulk PBMC T cells (not recorded which). Source of these receptors: a young man in good health.

This chain connects TRBV29-1 to TRBJ2-6; without DNA, the TCRdb call of TRBD1 cannot be checked. The CDR3 sequence is 15 residues long. Germline V gives CDR1 SQVTM, CDR2 ANQGSEA. The CDR3 sequence is CSVPKGPSGANVLTF.

The chain couples TRBV20-1 to TRBJ2-3. This CDR3 is 13 amino acids long. CDR1 and CDR2 from the germline V gene are DFQATT and SNEGSKA (reference sequence). Here the CDR3 reads CSAAIEVLDTQYF.